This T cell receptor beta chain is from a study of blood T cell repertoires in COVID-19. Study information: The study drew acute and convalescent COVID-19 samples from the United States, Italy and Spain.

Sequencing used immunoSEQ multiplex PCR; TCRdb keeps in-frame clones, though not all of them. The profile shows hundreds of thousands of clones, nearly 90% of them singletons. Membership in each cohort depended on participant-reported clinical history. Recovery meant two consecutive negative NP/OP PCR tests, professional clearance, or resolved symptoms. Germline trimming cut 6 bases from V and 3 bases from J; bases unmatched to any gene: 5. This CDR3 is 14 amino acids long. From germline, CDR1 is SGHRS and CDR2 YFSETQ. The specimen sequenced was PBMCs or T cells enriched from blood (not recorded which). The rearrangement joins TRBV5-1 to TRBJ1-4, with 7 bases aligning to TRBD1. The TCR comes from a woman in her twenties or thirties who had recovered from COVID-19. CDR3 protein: CASKSGQSNEKLFF. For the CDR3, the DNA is TGCGCCAGCAAATCGGGACAGTCTAATGAAAAACTGTTTTTT.